This T cell receptor (beta chain) was profiled in a study of T cell responses to AZD1222 COVID-19 vaccine. Study-level points and caveats: Most donors were white British, females outnumbered males, and clonal diversity was possibly underestimated. CD4 TCRs linked to vaccination spanned spike, dominating at 160-218 and 743-854. Nearly half of the spike-specific TCRs reportedly recognize variant regions that carry no mutations.

Concerning this clone: The target antigen is unknown.

The germline gives CDR1 SGHNT, CDR2 YYREEE (reference sequence). The CDR3 runs to 13 residues. The V end was cut by 4 bases, the J end by 0 bases, with 7 bases between. Analyses pooled second doses at about 4 or about 12 weeks. Produced via immunoSEQ multiplex PCR; TCRdb's table is partial and in-frame only. The sample carries about 110,000 clones, approximately 90% recorded once. The sequencing used peripheral blood, collected 28 days after the second AZD1222 dose. The chain links TRBV5-4 to TRBJ2-5, with D hard to call. This TCR derives from an adult who received the AZD1222 COVID-19 vaccine. The CDR3 loop is CASSIPDQETQYF. The CDR3 coding sequence is TGTGCCAGCAGCATCCCAGACCAAGAGACCCAGTACTTC.